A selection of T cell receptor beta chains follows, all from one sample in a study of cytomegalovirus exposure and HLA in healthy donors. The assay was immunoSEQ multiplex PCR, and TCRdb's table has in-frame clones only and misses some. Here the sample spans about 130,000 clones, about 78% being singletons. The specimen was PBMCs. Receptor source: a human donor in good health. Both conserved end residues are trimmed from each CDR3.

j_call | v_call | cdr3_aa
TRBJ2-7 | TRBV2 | ASSVLVIGWEQY
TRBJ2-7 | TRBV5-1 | ASSLSGEILIYEQY
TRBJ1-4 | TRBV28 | ASSLSTGPNEKLF
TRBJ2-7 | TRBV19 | ASSIGGNGEQY
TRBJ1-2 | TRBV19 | ASSPTRGTLFYGYT
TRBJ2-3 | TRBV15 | ATSRAQVSDTQY
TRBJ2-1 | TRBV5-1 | ASSLDRLAGADEQF
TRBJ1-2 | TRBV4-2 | ASSQPDRPLYGYT
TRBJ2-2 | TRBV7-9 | ASSLRLAANTGELF
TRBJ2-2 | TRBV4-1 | ASSESASSGRAGELF
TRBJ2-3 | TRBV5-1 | ASSTGLAGGPSFADTQY
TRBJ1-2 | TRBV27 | ASSFLREGMNGYT
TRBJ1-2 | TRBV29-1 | SADREAYGYT
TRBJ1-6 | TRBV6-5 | ASSPGGPPLH